These T cell receptor beta chains were read from a single sample in a study of blood T cell repertoires in COVID-19. Clones were sequenced by immunoSEQ multiplex PCR, and TCRdb holds only the in-frame ones, with some missing. This repertoire shows about 39,000 clones, roughly nine tenths found once; its top ten account for about 2.2%. Sequenced material: peripheral blood. These receptors were collected from a man aged 45-60 years with active COVID-19. The CDR3 runs from the conserved cysteine through the conserved F or W. A D gene is named only where the DNA matches it firmly. Clone size, where shown, is once, few, many, or a class for clones that have expanded.

cdr3_aa cdr3_nt j_call d_call clone_size v_call cdr3_length
CASSTPEGLYGYTF TGTGCCAGTAGTACACCCGAGGGCCTCTATGGCTACACCTTC TRBJ1-2 . . TRBV19 14
CASSLQAGGPGEQYF TGCGCCAGCAGCTTGCAAGCGGGAGGGCCGGGAGAGCAGTACTTC TRBJ2-7 TRBD2 few TRBV5-1 15
CATRRGAGEQYF TGTGCCACAAGACGGGGGGCGGGCGAGCAGTACTTC TRBJ2-7 . . TRBV2 12
CAWSSGAGDGYTF TGTGCCTGGAGTTCTGGGGCAGGGGATGGCTACACCTTC TRBJ1-2 . . TRBV30 13
CAWTGGFYGYTF TGTGCCTGGACAGGGGGCTTTTATGGCTACACCTTC TRBJ1-2 TRBD1 . TRBV30 12
CASSFPGGGYTF TGTGCCAGCAGCTTTCCCGGAGGTGGCTACACCTTC TRBJ1-2 . . TRBV7-8 12
CASSSNLGAGDEQFF TGTGCCAGCAGCTCTAATCTGGGGGCCGGGGATGAGCAGTTCTTC TRBJ2-1 . once TRBV7-3 15
CASSRGQENTEAFF TGTGCCAGCAGCCGCGGACAGGAGAACACTGAAGCTTTCTTT TRBJ1-1 TRBD1 . TRBV2 14
CASSRGLAGAGETQYF TGTGCCAGCAGCCGCGGACTAGCGGGGGCGGGAGAGACCCAGTACTTC TRBJ2-5 TRBD2 . TRBV6-2/TRBV6-3 16
CASSIPTQGSTEAFF TGTGCCAGTAGTATTCCAACACAGGGGTCCACTGAAGCTTTCTTT TRBJ1-1 TRBD1 once TRBV19 15
CASSRTSAHTGELFF TGTGCCAGCAGCCGGACTAGCGCACACACCGGGGAGCTGTTTTTT TRBJ2-2 TRBD2 . TRBV7-9 15
CASSVVGDMGTEAFF TGTGCCAGCAGCGTAGTAGGGGACATGGGGACTGAAGCTTTCTTT TRBJ1-1 . . TRBV9 15
CASSLIGGDTDTQYF TGTGCCAGCAGCTTAATCGGGGGGGACACAGATACGCAGTATTTT TRBJ2-3 TRBD2 . TRBV7-9 15
CASSLNRGQNEQFF TGTGCCAGCAGCTTAAACAGGGGACAAAATGAGCAGTTCTTC TRBJ2-1 TRBD1 . TRBV7-9 14
CASSIGGGSYNEQFF TGTGCCAGTAGTATCGGCGGAGGATCCTACAATGAGCAGTTCTTC TRBJ2-1 . . TRBV19 15
CASSVVPREEGYGYTF TGTGCCAGCAGCGTAGTACCGAGGGAAGAGGGCTATGGCTACACCTTC TRBJ1-2 . few TRBV7-9 16
CAWSAPAGEPQHF TGTGCCTGGAGTGCACCCGCGGGGGAACCCCAGCATTTT TRBJ1-5 . . TRBV30 13
CASRGTANTGELFF TGTGCCAGCAGGGGGACAGCGAACACCGGGGAGCTGTTTTTT TRBJ2-2 TRBD1 . TRBV2 14
CASGPRVGPYEQYF TGTGCCAGCGGCCCGAGGGTCGGCCCCTACGAGCAGTACTTC TRBJ2-7 . . TRBV6-5 14
CAWSGVGNTEAFF TGTGCCTGGAGTGGGGTGGGCAACACTGAAGCTTTCTTT TRBJ1-1 . . TRBV30 13
CASSPSRRQETQYF TGTGCCAGCTCACCAAGTCGCAGGCAAGAGACCCAGTACTTC TRBJ2-5 . . TRBV18 14
CASSYSLDRASTEAFF TGTGCCAGCAGTTACTCCCTCGACAGGGCTAGCACTGAAGCTTTCTTT TRBJ1-1 TRBD1 . TRBV6-2/TRBV6-3 16
CASSPDLRSSYNEQFF TGTGCCAGCTCCCCGGACTTGCGGAGCTCCTACAATGAGCAGTTCTTC TRBJ2-1 . . TRBV18 16
CASSEATSGITDTQYF TGTGCCAGCAGTGAAGCGACCAGCGGGATCACAGATACGCAGTATTTT TRBJ2-3 TRBD2 . TRBV2 16
CASSIGLADTTDTQYF TGCGCCAGCAGCATTGGACTAGCGGATACCACAGATACGCAGTATTTT TRBJ2-3 TRBD2 . TRBV5-1 16
CASRLRTSGSYNEQFF TGTGCCAGCCGTCTTCGCACTAGCGGGTCCTACAATGAGCAGTTCTTC TRBJ2-1 TRBD2 once TRBV2 16
CASSEALPGRQATF TGTGCCAGCAGTGAAGCGCTTCCAGGGAGACAGGCGACCTTC TRBJ1-2 . . TRBV6-1 14
CASSYDGGARTDTQYF TGTGCCAGCAGTTACGACGGGGGGGCCCGCACAGATACGCAGTATTTT TRBJ2-3 TRBD2 . TRBV6-5 16
CASSQHRGRGETQYF TGTGCCAGCAGCCAACACAGGGGGCGAGGGGAGACCCAGTACTTC TRBJ2-5 TRBD1 once TRBV7-6 15
CASSARGVGTEAFF TGTGCCAGCAGCGCCAGGGGGGTCGGCACTGAAGCTTTCTTT TRBJ1-1 TRBD1 . TRBV5-4 14
CASSGSGGYTF TGTGCCAGCAGCGGCTCAGGTGGCTACACCTTC TRBJ1-2 . . TRBV2 11
CASSMEWQGANSPLHF TGTGCCAGTAGTATGGAATGGCAGGGGGCTAATTCACCCCTCCACTTT TRBJ1-6 TRBD1 . TRBV19 16
CASSSGGITEAFF TGTGCCAGCAGTTCCGGGGGTATCACTGAAGCTTTCTTT TRBJ1-1 . once TRBV12-3/TRBV12-4 13
CASSQDRQSGNSPLHF TGTGCCAGCAGCCAAGATCGTCAAAGTGGCAATTCACCCCTCCACTTT TRBJ1-6 . . TRBV4-2 16
CATNRQGNTGELFF TGTGCCACGAACCGACAGGGGAACACCGGGGAGCTGTTTTTT TRBJ2-2 TRBD1 . TRBV19 14
CASSPLDREDTEAFF TGTGCCAGCTCACCCCTTGACAGGGAGGACACTGAAGCTTTCTTT TRBJ1-1 TRBD1 . TRBV18 15
CASSQDLRGVSYNEQFF TGTGCCAGCAGCCAAGATCTACGGGGGGTCTCCTACAATGAGCAGTTCTTC TRBJ2-1 TRBD2 once TRBV4-2 17
CASSEEGRAGELFF TGTGCCAGCAGTGAGGAGGGTCGGGCCGGGGAGCTGTTTTTT TRBJ2-2 . once TRBV2 14
CASSLAIGGDRTSTDTQYF TGTGCCAGCAGCTTGGCCATTGGGGGGGACAGGACCAGCACAGATACGCAGTATTTT TRBJ2-3 . . TRBV5-6 19
CASKALFSGANVLTF TGTGCCAGCAAAGCTTTGTTCTCTGGGGCCAACGTCCTGACTTTC TRBJ2-6 . . TRBV6-5 15
CASRPISLNNSPLHF TGTGCCAGCCGCCCCATTTCACTTAATAATTCACCCCTCCACTTT TRBJ1-6 . . TRBV6-6 15
CASSHGQGGKETQYF TGTGCCAGCAGTCACGGACAGGGAGGCAAAGAGACCCAGTACTTC TRBJ2-5 TRBD1 . TRBV6-5 15
CSASGGMNTEAFF TGCAGCGCCTCAGGGGGGATGAACACTGAAGCTTTCTTT TRBJ1-1 TRBD1 . TRBV29-1 13